This TCR beta chain came from a study of CD8 T cells in ankylosing spondylitis (dated by TCRdb to 2015 to 2018). Context from the whole study: T cell receptor beta repertoires were profiled in healthy donors and ankylosing spondylitis patients so that disease-linked TCR variants could be found. In total, the full study cohort was made up of 108 healthy donors and 25 to 30 ankylosing spondylitis patients. Samples of peripheral blood were taken, and for ankylosing spondylitis patients, synovial fluid was collected as well. What the research found in general, with its limitations: The disease-linked clones showed a CD8+ phenotype and occurred at relatively low frequencies in peripheral blood. The disease-linked clones were reported to be significantly enriched in matched synovial fluid samples from ankylosing spondylitis patients. Blood from ankylosing spondylitis patients appeared to be characterized by a TCR beta motif composed of several highly homologous amino acid variants. Some motif variants had previously been reported in the synovial fluid and blood of reactive arthritis patients, which suggests shared mechanisms of disease initiation.

The trim is 0 bases for V and 2 bases for J, with a gap of 11 bases between the germline ends. Based on the germline V gene (reference sequence), the CDR1 and CDR2 sequences are SGHKS and YYEKEE. Including the terminal cysteine and phenylalanine, the CDR3 comprises 15 residues. The CDR3 DNA has 45 bases and is translated from base 1. Notes on this clonotype: Its antigen is currently not known. Base qualities are not recorded, but no much larger clone differs from it by a single base.

Instrument used: Illumina HiSeq 2500. TCR beta libraries were prepared by quantitative 5'-RACE with molecular barcodes. Per the source publication's procedure: Disease-linked TCR variants were identified with a new computational method built on a probabilistic model of VDJ rearrangement. TCRdb reprocessed the public reads (quality trimming at Q25 with fastp, clone calling with MiXCR) and kept in-frame beta chains. When rows share a CDR3 protein, they turn into one entry using the most common DNA and genes. The V and J calls were not made by the authors but by TCRdb's processing. In this sample the table shows about 540,000 distinct CDR3 sequences, roughly an eighth of which occur a single time. The ten largest clones take up 6.8% of the sample.

Sequences were obtained from blood, either unsorted or a sorted T cell fraction (not recorded which). In this chain, TRBV5-5 is recombined with TRBJ1-2, with the D gene not confidently named. The sequence derives from a male donor with ankylosing spondylitis. The CDR3 reads as follows: CASSLVPEWNYGYTF. In nucleotides, the sequence is TGTGCCAGCAGCTTGGTCCCTGAATGGAACTATGGCTACACCTTC.